The 12 T cell receptor beta chains below come from one sample, sequenced in a study of vaccination effects on CD4 cells after COVID-19. Researchers isolated CD4+ T cells once approximately eleven days of culture had elapsed. Every participant took two doses of the BNT162b2 or mRNA-1273 vaccine. Their cognate antigens are unknown. Sequencing was performed with immunoSEQ multiplex PCR; in TCRdb, only in-frame clones are kept and a portion is missing. The table shows about 66,000 clones, with roughly 80% occurring only once. The sequenced sample was CD4+ T cells from PBMCs cultured without peptide, obtained after COVID-19 vaccination. Receptors originate from a human donor who received a COVID-19 vaccine.

The chain combines TRBV5-6 with TRBJ1-2; 8 nucleotides match TRBD1. The CDR3 contains 15 residues. Germline assignment: CDR1 SGHDT and CDR2 YYEEEE. The V gene end was trimmed by 4 bases and the J gene end by 5 bases; junction bases not matched to a gene: 10. The CDR3 here is CASSLRTGTSYGYTF. Written as DNA, the CDR3 is TGTGCCAGCAGCCTGAGGACAGGGACTTCGTATGGCTACACCTTC.

CDR3 nucleotides: TGTGCCAGCAGTTACGACCTGGGAACAGATACGCAGTATTTT. Its translation: CASSYDLGTDTQYF. The chain carries TRBV6-6 and TRBJ2-3; D gene uncertain. The CDR3 length is 14 residues. CDR1 MNHNY and CDR2 SVGAGI come from the germline V gene (reference sequence). V was clipped by 2 bases and J by 3 bases, with 9 bases between them.

V is TRBV5-5 and J is TRBJ2-7; the D is unclear. Germline lookup yields CDR1 SGHKS and CDR2 YYEKEE (reference sequence). Deletions cut 0 bases from V and 3 bases from J, with 10 bases between. The CDR3 spans 14 residues. The CDR3 DNA is TGTGCCAGCAGCTTGGGTTGGATGGGCTACGAGCAGTACGTC. It translates to CASSLGWMGYEQYV.

The J gene is TRBJ2-3, the V gene TRBV5-8; TRBD2 matches at 7 bases. CDR1 is SGHTS, CDR2 YDEGEE, per germline. V was clipped by 7 bases and J by 0 bases; unmatched bases: 8. The CDR3 runs to 15 residues. CDR3 amino acids: CASPNWEGSTDTQYF. The DNA of the CDR3 is TGTGCCAGCCCAAATTGGGAGGGAAGCACAGATACGCAGTATTTT.

The chain links TRBV19 to TRBJ1-1; the D is unclear. This CDR3 spans 16 amino acids. The V and J ends lost 7 bases and 0 bases respectively, with 18 bases between them. Looked up from germline, CDR1 is LNHDA and CDR2 is SQIVND (reference sequence). CDR3 loop: CASIRGDTSMNTEAFF. CDR3 bases: TGTGCCAGTATCCGAGGAGACACTTCCATGAACACTGAAGCTTTCTTT. The complete variable domain, with remaining parts taken from reference TRBV19 and TRBJ1-1, reads DGGITQSPKYLFRKEGQNVTLSCEQNLNHDAMYWYRQDPGQGLRLIYYSQIVNDFQKGDIAEGYSVSREKKESFPLTVTSAQKNPTAFYLCASIRGDTSMNTEAFFGQGTRLTVV.

CDR3 coding DNA: TGTGCCAGCTCACCTCCGACAGGGTGGGGCACTGAAGCTTTCTTT. The encoded protein is CASSPPTGWGTEAFF. The J gene is TRBJ1-1, the V gene TRBV18; 7 positions agree with TRBD1. The CDR3 is 15 residues long. CDR1 is KGHSH and CDR2 is LQKENI in the germline V gene. The trim removed 3 bases at V and 4 bases at J, leaving 8 bases unmatched.

The chain couples TRBV10-3 to TRBJ1-2; 8 bases map to TRBD1. V was clipped by 4 bases and J by 2 bases; unmatched bases: 18. Per the germline V gene, CDR1 is ENHRY and CDR2 is SYGVKD. The CDR3 is 19 amino acids. CDR3 nucleotide sequence: TGTGCCATCAGTGGAAATAGTTTCGACAGGGGCCTCTTGAACTATGGCTACACCTTC. Translating gives CAISGNSFDRGLLNYGYTF.

The chain has TRBV5-1 and TRBJ2-5; D is possibly TRBD1 (5 bases). Germline V gene data show CDR1 as SGHRS and CDR2 as YFSETQ. Trimming removed 2 bases at V and 3 bases at J, with 5 bases between. The CDR3 sequence is 12 residues long. The CDR3: CASSLGEETQYF. The DNA of the CDR3 is TGCGCCAGCAGCTTAGGGGAAGAGACCCAGTACTTC. Variable domain in full (rest from reference TRBV5-1 and TRBJ2-5): KAGVTQTPRYLIKTRGQQVTLSCSPISGHRSVSWYQQTPGQGLQFLFEYFSETQRNKGNFPGRFSGRQFSNSRSEMNVSTLELGDSALYLCASSLGEETQYFGPGTRLLVL.

V and J are TRBV5-4 and TRBJ1-1; D is unresolved. Germline V gene lookup returns CDR1 SGHNT and CDR2 YYREEE (reference sequence). Trimming removed 3 bases from V and 5 bases from J, with 17 bases in between. This CDR3 region has 15 residues. The CDR3 here is CASSYGSDFWTEAFF. CDR3 nucleotide sequence: TGTGCCAGCAGCTATGGCTCGGACTTCTGGACTGAAGCTTTCTTT.

V is TRBV5-1 and J is TRBJ1-4, with TRBD1 matching over 9 bases. The CDR3 sequence is 14 residues long. J gave up 7 bases and V 4 bases, and 5 bases lay outside the gene matches. Germline assignment: CDR1 SGHRS and CDR2 YFSETQ. The CDR3 DNA sequence: TGCGCCAGCAGCGCCGGGACAGGGATTGAAAAACTGTTTTTT. Its translation is CASSAGTGIEKLFF.

This clone was detected only a few times. The V call is TRBV2, the J call TRBJ1-2; no firm D call. Per the germline V gene, CDR1 is SNHLY and CDR2 is FYNNEI. Deletions cut 7 bases from V and 3 bases from J, with 15 bases between. CDR3 length: 14 residues. The CDR3 DNA reads TGTGCCAGCACTGGGGAGGCGGGCTACTATGGCTACACCTTC. It codes for CASTGEAGYYGYTF. The variable domain in full, completed from reference TRBV2 and TRBJ1-2, reads EPEVTQTPSHQVTQMGQEVILRCVPISNHLYFYWYRQILGQKVEFLVSFYNNEISEKSEIFDDQFSVERPDGSNFTLKIRSTKLEDSAMYFCASTGEAGYYGYTFGSGTRLTVV.

This clone was seen a single time. The chain has TRBV5-1 and TRBJ1-6; TRBD1 agrees at 7 bases. Per the germline V gene, CDR1 is SGHRS and CDR2 is YFSETQ. This CDR3 is 16 amino acids long. The V gene end was trimmed by 4 bases and the J gene end by 9 bases; junction bases not matched to a gene: 13. DNA for the CDR3: TGCGCCAGCAGCCTTGGACAGGTCGGGGGAAGTTCACCCCTCCACTTT. This gives the protein CASSLGQVGGSSPLHF.